The 27 T cell receptor beta chains in this list originate from one sample, sequenced in a study of CD8+CD57+ T cells in acquired aplastic anemia. The template used for profiling TCR beta VDJ and CDR3 was genomic DNA. Via MiXCR, TCRdb re-called the reads, giving one row per CDR3 protein. The table has 170,000 or so distinct CDR3 sequences, about 50% seen once. The patients chosen for sequencing had shown expansion of CD8+CD57+ cells (detected by flow cytometry). The sample comprised sorted CD4+, CD8+, or CD8+CD57+ T cells (not recorded which) from PBMCs. The receptors derive from a human donor with aplastic anemia.

This clonotype was recorded many times. This chain links TRBV9 with TRBJ2-7; D ambiguous. This CDR3 has 13 residues. V was clipped by 0 bases and J by 2 bases, with 6 bases between them. Germline loops: CDR1 SGDLS, CDR2 YYNGEE. The CDR3 loop is CASSVGFAYEQYF. For the CDR3, the DNA is TGTGCCAGCAGCGTAGGGTTTGCCTACGAGCAGTACTTC.

The gene calls are TRBV15 and TRBJ1-2; unclear D gene. Germline V gene sequence: CDR1 LNHNV, CDR2 YYDKDF (reference sequence). V was clipped by 5 bases and J by 7 bases, with 11 bases between them. The CDR3 contains 12 residues. The CDR3 bases are TGTGCCACCAGCCCCAGTTCGGGTGGCTACACCTTC. Its protein product is CATSPSSGGYTF.

The chain joins TRBV29-1 to TRBJ2-3, with 13 nucleotides matching TRBD2. The CDR3 is 16 residues long. Germline trimming cut 3 bases from V and 2 bases from J; bases unmatched to any gene: 5. Germline lookup yields CDR1 SQVTM and CDR2 ANQGSEA. The CDR3 DNA follows: TGCAGCGTTGACGGGACTAGCGGGGCTCACACAGATACGCAGTATTTT. Protein product: CSVDGTSGAHTDTQYF.

Only one count was recorded for this clonotype. This clone may be a read error of a much larger clone one base away. The chain uses TRBV6-1 and TRBJ2-1; D is ambiguous. This CDR3 has 14 residues. Germline CDR1 is MNHNS and CDR2 is SASEGT. V lost 7 bases and J 6 bases, leaving 16 bases between the germline ends. The CDR3 is CASTLGQASNEQFF. CDR3 nucleotide sequence: TGTGCCAGCACACTCGGCCAGGCGAGCAATGAGCAGTTCTTC.

V usage is TRBV14 and J usage is TRBJ2-7, with TRBD1 identical over 8 bases. The CDR3 has 14 residues. Germline V gene lookup returns CDR1 SGHDN and CDR2 FVKESK. V shed 8 bases, J shed 6 bases, and the junction held 12 bases outside the gene matches. The CDR3 DNA reads TGTGCCAGCTCACCAGGGGGCAGGACCTCCGAGCAGTACTTC. It translates to CASSPGGRTSEQYF.

The chain employs TRBV7-8 and TRBJ2-7; 9 bases map to TRBD1. J lost 4 bases, V lost 5 bases, and 3 bases had no gene match. The CDR3 length is 13 residues. CDR1 is SGHVS and CDR2 is FQNEAQ in the germline V gene. CDR3 in DNA: TGTGCCAGCAGCCGGACAGGGGATTACGAGCAGTACTTC. Its protein product is CASSRTGDYEQYF.

There are many counts of this clonotype. V is TRBV5-1 and J is TRBJ2-6; D ambiguous. The V end was cut by 0 bases, the J end by 2 bases, with 6 bases between. This CDR3 is built from 15 residues. Germline V CDR1 and CDR2: SGHRS, YFSETQ. The DNA for the CDR3 is TGCGCCAGCAGCTTGGCAACCCCTGGGGCCAACGTCCTGACTTTC. Amino acid sequence: CASSLATPGANVLTF.

As regards this clonotype: A much larger clonotype is one base distant, so this may be a read error. The V call is TRBV11-3, the J call TRBJ2-7; a weak D match, TRBD1 (7 bases). Germline-derived CDR1 and CDR2 are SGHNT and YENEEA. The CDR3 contains 12 residues. Trimming pared 4 bases from V and 9 bases from J, leaving 13 bases between. CDR3 DNA: TGTGCCAGCAGCTCGGAGGGGGCATGGCAGTACTTC. Protein product: CASSSEGAWQYF. Full variable domain (rest looked up from reference TRBV11-3 and TRBJ2-7): EAGVVQSPRYKIIEKKQPVAFWCNPISGHNTLYWYLQNLGQGPELLIRYENEEAVDDSQLPKDRFSAERLKGVDSTLKIQPAELGDSAVYLCASSSEGAWQYFGPGTRLTVT.

This clonotype was detected only a few times. This clone may be a read error of a much larger clone one base away. The conserved phenylalanine or tryptophan normally closing the CDR3 is absent here, so this likely arose from a read error. The chain is built from TRBV11-3 and TRBJ2-7, with D perhaps TRBD1 (6 bases). Trimming removed 3 bases at V and 5 bases at J, with 8 bases between. Germline loops: CDR1 SGHNT, CDR2 YENEEA. The CDR3 loop spans 12 amino acids. The CDR3, as DNA: TGTGCCAGCAGCTTCCGGACAGACGAGCAGTACCTC. This translates into CASSFRTDEQYL.

This clonotype has ten or more counts. The V call is TRBV11-3, the J call TRBJ2-7, with a weak D call TRBD1 (7 bases). CDR3 size: 15 residues. V was pared by 0 bases and J by 7 bases, with 16 bases between. The V gene's germline CDR1 is SGHNT and CDR2 YENEEA. CDR3 region: CASSLDPLAGGEQYF. Here the CDR3 DNA reads TGTGCCAGCAGCTTAGATCCCCTAGCAGGGGGGGAGCAGTACTTC.

This clonotype was observed a few times. This chain joins TRBV19 and TRBJ1-1; TRBD1 might be the D (5 bases). The germline V gene encodes CDR1 LNHDA and CDR2 SQIVND (reference sequence). The V end lost 3 bases, the J end lost 0 bases, and 11 bases lay between the germline ends. CDR3 size: 15 residues. The CDR3 DNA reads as TGTGCCAGTAGTATCCAGGGTGACTTGAACACTGAAGCTTTCTTT. This gives the protein CASSIQGDLNTEAFF.

This clonotype was picked up a small number of times. This chain connects TRBV15 to TRBJ1-1, with TRBD1 as a possible D gene (5 bases). V was clipped by 2 bases and J by 5 bases, with 9 bases between them. CDR1 is LNHNV and CDR2 is YYDKDF in the germline V gene (reference sequence). The CDR3 has 13 residues. This chain's CDR3 is CATSRQGGTEAFF. CDR3 sequence (DNA): TGTGCCACCAGCAGACAGGGAGGGACTGAAGCTTTCTTT.

The CDR3 is CASSSPVGPQHF. Written as DNA, the CDR3 is TGTGCCAGCAGCTCTCCCGTCGGGCCCCAGCATTTT. The chain combines TRBV7-9 with TRBJ1-5; no clear D. The CDR3 loop spans 12 amino acids. The V end was cut by 4 bases, the J end by 9 bases, with 10 bases between. From germline, CDR1 is SEHNR and CDR2 FQNEAQ (reference sequence).

This CDR3 reads CSVKNRSSYNEQFF. CDR3 bases: TGCAGCGTTAAAAACAGGAGCTCCTACAATGAGCAGTTCTTC. The rearrangement uses TRBV29-1 and TRBJ2-1, with D tentatively TRBD1 (5 bases). This CDR3 contains 14 residues. Germline CDR1 is SQVTM and CDR2 is ANQGSEA. Trimming removed 5 bases from V and 0 bases from J, with 11 bases in between.

This clonotype was seen ten or more times. The chain is built from TRBV7-3 and TRBJ2-1; D might be TRBD2 (5 bases). Germline lookup yields CDR1 SGHTA and CDR2 FQGTGA. V was cut by 2 bases and J by 4 bases, with 12 bases left in between. CDR3 length: 15 amino acids. In nucleotides, the CDR3 is TGTGCCAGCAGCTTATCCCAGCGGAGATACAATGAGCAGTTCTTC. It is translated as CASSLSQRRYNEQFF. The full variable domain, rest sourced from reference TRBV7-3 and TRBJ2-1, is GAGVSQTPSNKVTEKGKYVELRCDPISGHTALYWYRQSLGQGPEFLIYFQGTGAADDSGLPNDRFFAVRPEGSVSTLKIQRTERGDSAVYLCASSLSQRRYNEQFFGPGTRLTVL.

V and J are TRBV19 and TRBJ1-1; D gene ambiguous. Germline CDR1 is LNHDA and CDR2 is SQIVND (reference sequence). With 7 bases removed from V and 1 base from J, the gap between germline ends came to 13 bases. The CDR3 sequence is 14 residues long. In nucleotides, the CDR3 is TGTGCCAGTACCCGGCCCTTGACGAACACTGAAGCTTTCTTT. Translation: CASTRPLTNTEAFF.

This clonotype has at least ten counts. V and J are TRBV6-5 and TRBJ2-7; 7 bases are a match to TRBD1. This CDR3 region has 13 residues. Germline V CDR1 and CDR2: MNHEY, SVGAGI. With V trimmed by 2 bases and J by 5 bases, 3 bases remained unmatched. The CDR3 is CASSYGDRNEQYF. As DNA, the CDR3 is TGTGCCAGCAGTTACGGGGACAGAAACGAGCAGTACTTC.

This clonotype was seen ten or more times. V and J are TRBV5-8 and TRBJ2-5, with TRBD1 matching over 9 bases. Germline V lookup: CDR1 SGHTS, CDR2 YDEGEE. The CDR3 is 15 amino acids. Trimming cost V 3 bases and J 5 bases; bases outside gene matches: 8. CDR3 bases: TGTGCCAGCAGCTCACAGGACAGGGGAGGGGAGACCCAGTACTTC. As protein: CASSSQDRGGETQYF. The entire variable domain, with the rest obtained from reference TRBV5-8 and TRBJ2-5, is as follows: EAGVTQSPTHLIKTRGQQATLRCSPISGHTSVYWYQQALGLGLQFLLWYDEGEERNRGNFPPRFSGRQFPNYSSELNVNALELEDSALYLCASSSQDRGGETQYFGPGTRLLVL.

The chain carries TRBV24-1 and TRBJ2-7; 10 bases align to TRBD1. V dropped 2 bases and J dropped 5; count of bases not matched to a gene: 5. Germline CDR1 KGHDR, CDR2 SFDVKD. The CDR3 spans 15 residues. CDR3 sequence reads: CATSDSTGGMDEQYF. The DNA of the CDR3 is TGTGCCACCAGTGATTCGACAGGGGGCATGGACGAGCAGTACTTC.

The chain uses TRBV7-2 and TRBJ2-5; 9 bases are a match to TRBD1. This CDR3 contains 15 residues. Germline values: CDR1 SGHTA, CDR2 FQGNSA. V gave up 5 bases and J gave up 2 bases; unmatched junction bases: 6. The CDR3 is CASSPSGTGQETQYF. The CDR3 nucleotides are TGTGCCAGCAGCCCGTCCGGGACAGGGCAAGAGACCCAGTACTTC.

This clonotype was seen at least ten times. This CDR3 is CASSSGVLNTEAFF. Written as DNA, the CDR3 is TGTGCCAGCAGCTCGGGGGTCCTGAACACTGAAGCTTTCTTT. V usage is TRBV11-2 and J usage is TRBJ1-1; tentative D call: TRBD1 (5 bases). Germline V gene sequence: CDR1 SGHAT, CDR2 FQNNGV. Trimming stripped 4 bases from V and 0 bases from J, with 9 bases between. The length of the CDR3 is 14 residues.

This clonotype showed up many times. This CDR3 reads CASSLGVYMNTEAFF. The CDR3 nucleotides read TGTGCCAGCAGCTTGGGAGTCTACATGAACACTGAAGCTTTCTTT. The chain recombines TRBV7-2 with TRBJ1-1; D uncertain. V lost 3 bases to trimming and J lost 0 bases, with 11 bases between them. This CDR3 has 15 amino acids. From germline, CDR1 is SGHTA and CDR2 FQGNSA.

The rearrangement uses TRBV24-1 and TRBJ1-2; weak D call: TRBD1 (5 bases). V gave up 2 bases and J gave up 8 bases, with 5 bases separating them. Germline V gene lookup returns CDR1 KGHDR and CDR2 SFDVKD. The CDR3 length is 11 residues. The CDR3 bases are TGTGCCACCAGTGATTGGGGCGGCTACACCTTC. Its translation: CATSDWGGYTF.

The rearrangement links TRBV6-1 to TRBJ2-1; no definite D call. CDR1 is MNHNS, CDR2 SASEGT, per germline. This CDR3 comprises 16 residues. V lost 4 bases, J lost 4 bases, and 17 bases lay in between. CDR3 sequence: CASSGKLWSAYNEQFF. The CDR3 DNA sequence: TGTGCCAGCAGTGGGAAATTGTGGTCGGCTTACAATGAGCAGTTCTTC.

This clonotype was observed a handful of times. The V and J genes are TRBV7-2 and TRBJ1-1; D is undetermined. Per the germline V gene, CDR1 is SGHTA and CDR2 is FQGNSA. The CDR3 has 13 residues. V dropped 8 bases and J dropped 1 base, with 11 bases sitting between them. The DNA for the CDR3 is TGTGCCAGCTGCGCACAACCGAACACTGAAGCTTTCTTT. Protein sequence: CASCAQPNTEAFF.

This clonotype was counted between two and nine times. CDR3 DNA sequence: TGTGCCAGCAGTGAATACTCACGGGGAGACGAGCAGTTCTTC. It translates to CASSEYSRGDEQFF. The V and J genes are TRBV25-1 and TRBJ2-1, with D perhaps TRBD2 (5 bases). The CDR3 sequence is 14 residues long. Germline V gene data show CDR1 as MGHDK and CDR2 as SYGVNS. V gave up 0 bases and J gave up 10 bases, with 13 bases separating them.

The chain joins TRBV2 to TRBJ2-1, with a tentative D call TRBD2 (6 bases). V lost 6 bases and J lost 5, with 11 bases in between. Per the germline V gene, CDR1 is SNHLY and CDR2 is FYNNEI. The CDR3 covers 13 residues. The DNA for the CDR3 is TGTGCCAGCAGGCGGGACGGCAACAATGAGCAGTTCTTC. Encoded protein: CASRRDGNNEQFF. Full variable domain (outside the CDR3, taken from reference TRBV2 and TRBJ2-1): EPEVTQTPSHQVTQMGQEVILRCVPISNHLYFYWYRQILGQKVEFLVSFYNNEISEKSEIFDDQFSVERPDGSNFTLKIRSTKLEDSAMYFCASRRDGNNEQFFGPGTRLTVL.